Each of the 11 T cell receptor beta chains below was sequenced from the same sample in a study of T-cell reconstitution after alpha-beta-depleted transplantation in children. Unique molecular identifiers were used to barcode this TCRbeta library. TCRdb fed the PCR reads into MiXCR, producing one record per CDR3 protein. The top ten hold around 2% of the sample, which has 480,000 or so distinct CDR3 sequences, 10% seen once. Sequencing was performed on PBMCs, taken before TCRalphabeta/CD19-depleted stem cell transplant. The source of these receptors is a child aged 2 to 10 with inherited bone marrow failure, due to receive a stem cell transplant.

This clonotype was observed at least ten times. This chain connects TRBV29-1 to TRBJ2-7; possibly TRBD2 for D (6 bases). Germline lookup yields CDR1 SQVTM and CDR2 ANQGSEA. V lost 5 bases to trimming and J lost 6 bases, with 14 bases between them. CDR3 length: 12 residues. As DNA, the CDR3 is TGCAGCGTTTTGTCTAGCGTACCCGAGCAGTACTTC. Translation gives CSVLSSVPEQYF.

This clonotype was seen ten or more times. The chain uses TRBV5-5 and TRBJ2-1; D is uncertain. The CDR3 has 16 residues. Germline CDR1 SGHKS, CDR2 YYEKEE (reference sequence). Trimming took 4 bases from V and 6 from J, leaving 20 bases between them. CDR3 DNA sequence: TGTGCCAGCAGCGGGCTAGAGGTCCAGATCGTCAATGAGCAGTTCTTC. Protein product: CASSGLEVQIVNEQFF.

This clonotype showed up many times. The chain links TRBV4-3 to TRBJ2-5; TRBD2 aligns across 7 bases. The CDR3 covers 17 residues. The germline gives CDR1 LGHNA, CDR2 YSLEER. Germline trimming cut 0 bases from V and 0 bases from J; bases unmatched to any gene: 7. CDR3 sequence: CASSQDWLAAYQETQYF. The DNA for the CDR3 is TGCGCCAGCAGCCAAGATTGGCTAGCGGCGTACCAAGAGACCCAGTACTTC.

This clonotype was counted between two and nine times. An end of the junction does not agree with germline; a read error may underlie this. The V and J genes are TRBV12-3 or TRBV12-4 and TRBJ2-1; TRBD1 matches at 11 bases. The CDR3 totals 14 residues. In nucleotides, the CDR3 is TGTGCCAGCACCCCCCGGACAGGGGGCCCTGAAGGCGACTTC. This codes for CASTPRTGGPEGDF.

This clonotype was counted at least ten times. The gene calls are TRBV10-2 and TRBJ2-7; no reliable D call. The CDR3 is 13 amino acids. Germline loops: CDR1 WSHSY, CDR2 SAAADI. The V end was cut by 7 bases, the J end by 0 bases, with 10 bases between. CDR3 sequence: CASMARSSYEQYF. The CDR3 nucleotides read TGCGCCAGCATGGCCAGGAGCTCCTACGAGCAGTACTTC.

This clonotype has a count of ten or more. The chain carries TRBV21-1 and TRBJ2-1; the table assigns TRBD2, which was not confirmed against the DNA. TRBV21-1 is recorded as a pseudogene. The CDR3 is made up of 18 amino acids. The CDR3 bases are TGTGCCAGCAGCAAGGTACGAAGTGTCGAGGGATCCTACAATGAGCAGTTCTTC. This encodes CASSKVRSVEGSYNEQFF.

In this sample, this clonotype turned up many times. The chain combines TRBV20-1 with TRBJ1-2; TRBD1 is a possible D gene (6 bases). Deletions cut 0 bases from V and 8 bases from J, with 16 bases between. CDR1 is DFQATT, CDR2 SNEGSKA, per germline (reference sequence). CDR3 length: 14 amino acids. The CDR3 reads CSAREGGGRQGYTF. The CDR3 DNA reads TGCAGTGCTAGAGAAGGGGGGGGGCGCCAGGGCTACACCTTC.

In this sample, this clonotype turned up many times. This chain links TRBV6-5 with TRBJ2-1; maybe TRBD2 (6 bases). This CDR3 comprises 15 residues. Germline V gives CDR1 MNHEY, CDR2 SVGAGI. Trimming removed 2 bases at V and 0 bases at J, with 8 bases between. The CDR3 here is CASSYDGGSYNEQFF. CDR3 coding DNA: TGTGCCAGCAGTTACGACGGGGGCTCCTACAATGAGCAGTTCTTC.

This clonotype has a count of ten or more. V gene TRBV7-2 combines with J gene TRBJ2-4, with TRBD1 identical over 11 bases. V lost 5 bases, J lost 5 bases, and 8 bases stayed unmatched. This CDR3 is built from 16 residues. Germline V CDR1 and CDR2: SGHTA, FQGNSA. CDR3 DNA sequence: TGTGCCAGCAGCGGACGGACAGGGGGCGCGCAAAACATTCAGTACTTC. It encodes CASSGRTGGAQNIQYF.

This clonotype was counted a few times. CDR3 bases: TGCAGTGCTAGAGATTGGGGGACTAGCGGTGGGGTGGAGACCCAGTACTTC. It specifies CSARDWGTSGGVETQYF. The chain joins TRBV20-1 to TRBJ2-5, with 11 bases identical to TRBD2. From germline, CDR1 is DFQATT and CDR2 SNEGSKA (reference sequence). The CDR3 length is 17 residues. The V and J ends lost 0 bases and 5 bases, in that order; junction bases with no gene match: 11.

The CDR3 DNA is TGTGCCAGCTCACCAGGACAGCGCACCACTAACTATGGCTACACCTTC. Its translation is CASSPGQRTTNYGYTF. The genes are TRBV18 and TRBJ1-2; weak D call: TRBD1 (6 bases). Germline CDR1 is KGHSH and CDR2 is LQKENI. The CDR3 totals 16 residues. V lost 2 bases and J lost 0, with 13 bases in between. Drawing the rest from reference TRBV18 and TRBJ1-2, the complete variable domain is NAGVMQNPRHLVRRRGQEARLRCSPMKGHSHVYWYRQLPEEGLKFMVYLQKENIIDESGMPKERFSAEFPKEGPSILRIQQVVRGDSAAYFCASSPGQRTTNYGYTFGSGTRLTVV.